This T cell receptor (beta chain) was profiled in a study of OX40 agonist ivuxolimab in advanced cancers. Profiled with immunoSEQ multiplex PCR; TCRdb holds only in-frame clones, not every one. The top ten clones hold 8% to 9.5% of a sample with tens of thousands of clones, under 95% of them seen once. V lost 3 bases, J lost 0 bases, and 11 bases stayed unmatched. CDR1 and CDR2 (germline): SGDLS, YYNGEE. CDR3 length: 18 amino acids. The material was CD4+ or CD8+ T cells sorted from blood, obtained in a trial of the OX40 agonist ivuxolimab. The rearrangement uses TRBV9 and TRBJ2-2; 7 bases agree with TRBD2. The sequence was obtained from an adult with an advanced solid tumor such as melanoma, head and neck, liver or kidney cancer. The CDR3 DNA sequence: TGTGCCAGCAGCGCACCCACGGGAGGACGGCCGAACACCGGGGAGCTGTTTTTT. The encoded protein is CASSAPTGGRPNTGELFF. Full variable domain (remainder filled in from reference TRBV9 and TRBJ2-2): DSGVTQTPKHLITATGQRVTLRCSPRSGDLSVYWYQQSLDQGLQFLIQYYNGEERAKGNILERFSAQQFPDLHSELNLSSLELGDSALYFCASSAPTGGRPNTGELFFGEGSRLTVL.